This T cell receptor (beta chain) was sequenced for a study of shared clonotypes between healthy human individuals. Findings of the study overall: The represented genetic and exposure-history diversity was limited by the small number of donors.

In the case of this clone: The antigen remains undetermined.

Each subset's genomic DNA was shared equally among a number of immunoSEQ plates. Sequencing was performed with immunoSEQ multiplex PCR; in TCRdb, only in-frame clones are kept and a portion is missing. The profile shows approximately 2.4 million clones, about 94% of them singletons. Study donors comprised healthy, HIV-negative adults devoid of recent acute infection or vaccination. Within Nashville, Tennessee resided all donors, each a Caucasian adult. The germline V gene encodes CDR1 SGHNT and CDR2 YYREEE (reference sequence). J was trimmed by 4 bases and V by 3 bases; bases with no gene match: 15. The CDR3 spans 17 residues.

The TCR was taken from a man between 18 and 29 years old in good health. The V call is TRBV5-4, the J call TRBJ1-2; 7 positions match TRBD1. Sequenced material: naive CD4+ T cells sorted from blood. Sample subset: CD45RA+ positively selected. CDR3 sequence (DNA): TGTGCCAGCAGCTCGGAACCCCACAGGGGCTCCACCTATGGCTACACCTTC. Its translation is CASSSEPHRGSTYGYTF.